Listed here is a single TCR beta chain. Trimming stripped 2 bases from V and 10 bases from J, with 18 bases between. The CDR3 has 15 residues. Per the germline V gene, CDR1 is GTSNPN and CDR2 is SVGIG (reference sequence). These data belong to a study of cytomegalovirus exposure and HLA in healthy donors. The PCR was carried out with 60 Vbeta primers and 13 Jbeta primers. Generated by immunoSEQ multiplex PCR, the TCRdb table keeps only in-frame clones and is missing some. Among about 160,000 clones listed, almost 85% were seen once. The gene calls are TRBV30 and TRBJ1-6; D is unclear. The clonotype originates from a man aged 25 to 45 in good health and CMV-seronegative. Sequencing was done on a sample of PBMCs. The chain's CDR3 is CAWSHEVGSSSPLHF. The CDR3 region has the DNA TGTGCCTGGAGTCACGAGGTTGGCAGCAGCTCACCCCTCCACTTT. The variable domain in full, with the rest retrieved from reference TRBV30 and TRBJ1-6, is SQTIHQWPATLVQPVGSPLSLECTVEGTSNPNLYWYRQAAGRGLQLLFYSVGIGQISSEVPQNLSASRPQDRQFILSSKKLLLSDSGFYLCAWSHEVGSSSPLHFGNGTRLTVT.